One T cell receptor (beta chain) is described in this entry. Its antigen is undetermined. Primers included in the PCR were 60 Vbeta and 13 Jbeta primers. TCRdb's table, derived via immunoSEQ multiplex PCR, lists solely in-frame clones and lacks some. The sample shows 85,000 to 120,000 clones, over 70% of them seen only once. These data belong to a study of cytomegalovirus exposure and HLA in healthy donors. Study-level results: TCR beta chain V- and J-gene trimming was linked, in a later analysis, to a missense variant in DCLRE1C.

Sequenced: PBMCs. The TCR comes from a female donor in good health and CMV-seronegative.

The CDR3 DNA follows: TGTGCCAGCAGTGACAGGGGGAATCAGCCCCAGCATTTT. It codes for CASSDRGNQPQHF. The chain uses TRBV28 and TRBJ1-5, with 9 bases fitting TRBD1. Germline trimming cut 5 bases from V and 4 bases from J; bases unmatched to any gene: 0. The V gene's germline CDR1 is MDHEN and CDR2 SYDVKM. The CDR3 sequence is 13 residues long.